The next 18 T cell receptor beta chains were all read from a single sample in a study of Ad26.COV2.S vaccination and SARS-CoV-2 variants. The assay was immunoSEQ multiplex PCR, and TCRdb's table has in-frame clones only and misses some. The top ten clones hold roughly 3.9% of a sample with 400,000 to 450,000 clones, 90% of them seen once. The treatment was: around 19 received Ad26.COV2.S at low or high dose, single or two shots; about 5 received placebo; per-sample allocation not given. All samples were drawn on day 63, counting from the first vaccine or placebo injection. The starting material was peripheral blood, obtained in a trial of Ad26.COV2.S vaccine versus placebo. These receptors all stem from a person aged 18 to 65 who received the Ad26.COV2.S COVID-19 vaccine or a placebo.

The CDR3 sequence: CASSLGQGLPYNEQFF. CDR3 bases: TGTGCCAGCAGCTTAGGACAGGGGCTCCCCTACAATGAGCAGTTCTTC. The chain recombines TRBV7-8 with TRBJ2-1; TRBD1 aligns across 8 bases. Germline V gives CDR1 SGHVS, CDR2 FQNEAQ. With 1 base clipped from V and 2 bases from J, the junction kept 4 bases outside the gene matches. The CDR3 spans 16 residues. The variable domain in full, completed from reference TRBV7-8 and TRBJ2-1, reads GAGVSQSPRYKVAKRGQDVALRCDPISGHVSLFWYQQALGQGPEFLTYFQNEAQLDKSGLPSDRFFAERPEGSVSTLKIQRTQQEDSAVYLCASSLGQGLPYNEQFFGPGTRLTVL.

The chain recombines TRBV28 with TRBJ2-3; 8 nucleotides line up with TRBD1. The CDR3 loop spans 19 amino acids. Germline loops: CDR1 MDHEN, CDR2 SYDVKM. Trimming cost V 1 base and J 0 bases; bases outside gene matches: 12. For the CDR3, the DNA is TGTGCCAGCAGTTTATTTGGGACAGGCAACCGCCGAAGCACAGATACGCAGTATTTT. Its protein product is CASSLFGTGNRRSTDTQYF.

The V and J genes are TRBV5-5 and TRBJ2-5, with D perhaps matching TRBD1 or TRBD2 (5 bases each). The germline gives CDR1 SGHKS, CDR2 YYEKEE (reference sequence). The CDR3 runs to 12 residues. Deletions cut 4 bases from V and 5 bases from J, with 9 bases between. CDR3 amino acids: CASSLGAETQYF. The CDR3 region has the DNA TGTGCCAGCAGCCTCGGGGCCGAGACCCAGTACTTC.

The chain employs TRBV24-1 and TRBJ1-1; unclear D gene. The CDR3 has 13 residues. Germline assignment: CDR1 KGHDR and CDR2 SFDVKD. Trimming cost V 6 bases and J 0 bases, with 7 bases left between them. CDR3 amino acids: CATSFGMNTEAFF. CDR3 nucleotides: TGTGCCACCAGTTTCGGTATGAACACTGAAGCTTTCTTT.

The CDR3 loop reads CASYRSDREYGYTF. The CDR3 DNA sequence: TGTGCCAGCTACCGGTCGGACAGGGAATATGGCTACACCTTC. This sequence joins TRBV2 and TRBJ1-2; 8 bases map to TRBD1. Per germline, CDR1 SNHLY and CDR2 FYNNEI. Losses at the gene ends were 8 bases for V and 5 bases for J; bases not matched to a gene: 10. The CDR3 is made up of 14 amino acids. The entire variable domain, with the rest obtained from reference TRBV2 and TRBJ1-2, is as follows: EPEVTQTPSHQVTQMGQEVILRCVPISNHLYFYWYRQILGQKVEFLVSFYNNEISEKSEIFDDQFSVERPDGSNFTLKIRSTKLEDSAMYFCASYRSDREYGYTFGSGTRLTVV.

The V call is TRBV30, the J call TRBJ2-6; D gene ambiguous. Deletions cut 8 bases from V and 3 bases from J, with 8 bases between. CDR1 GTSNPN and CDR2 SVGIG come from the germline V gene (reference sequence). CDR3 length equals 12 residues. The CDR3 DNA reads as TGTGCCGGGCCTGATGGGGCCAACGTCCTGACTTTC. As protein: CAGPDGANVLTF.

The genes are TRBV6-2 or TRBV6-3 and TRBJ2-1; D is undetermined. The CDR3 has 14 amino acids. The ends were cut back, 5 bases at V and 7 bases at J, with 15 bases in the middle. The germline gives CDR1 MNHEY, CDR2 SVGEGT. CDR3 amino acids: CASSDRQHLNEQFF. The CDR3 DNA reads TGTGCCAGCAGTGACCGACAACACCTTAATGAGCAGTTCTTC.

V usage is TRBV19 and J usage is TRBJ1-1; D not resolved. The CDR3 sequence is 14 residues long. CDR1 and CDR2 (germline): LNHDA, SQIVND (reference sequence). V lost 1 base to trimming and J lost 7 bases, with 13 bases between them. CDR3 DNA: TGTGCCAGTAGTATAGGCCCCCAGCAGATTGAAGCTTTCTTT. This gives the protein CASSIGPQQIEAFF.

In its sample, this clone was seen once. The sample has other DNA sequences that encode this CDR3 too. The rearrangement links TRBV10-3 to TRBJ2-7, with 15 bases aligning to TRBD2. The CDR3 length is 15 residues. The germline CDR1 and CDR2 sequences are ENHRY and SYGVKD. With V trimmed by 2 bases and J by 4 bases, 0 bases remained unmatched. CDR3 nucleotides: TGTGCCATCAGTGAGGGACTAGCGGGAGGGTACGAGCAGTACTTC. Residues: CAISEGLAGGYEQYF.

The chain has TRBV11-2 and TRBJ2-6; 10 bases match TRBD1. Unmatched junction bases numbered 11, after V lost 3 bases and J lost 3 bases. Germline V lookup: CDR1 SGHAT, CDR2 FQNNGV. CDR3 length: 19 amino acids. The CDR3 loop is CASSFPRQGARVGANVLTF. The DNA of the CDR3 is TGTGCCAGCAGCTTCCCGAGACAGGGGGCTAGGGTTGGGGCCAACGTCCTGACTTTC.

The chain joins TRBV6-6 to TRBJ2-7, with TRBD1 identical over 9 bases. V gave up 6 bases and J gave up 4 bases; unmatched junction bases: 10. Germline V lookup: CDR1 MNHNY, CDR2 SVGAGI (reference sequence). CDR3 length equals 15 residues. CDR3 coding DNA: TGTGCCAGCAGCCCTCCCGGGACAGGGCGATACGAGCAGTACTTC. Protein product: CASSPPGTGRYEQYF.

The chain recombines TRBV7-9 with TRBJ2-1, with 7 bases identical to TRBD1. The CDR3 length is 14 residues. Trimming removed 5 bases from V and 8 bases from J; junction bases left unmatched: 9. Germline CDR1 reads SEHNR; CDR2 reads FQNEAQ (reference sequence). CDR3 in DNA: TGTGCCAGCAGCCGGCGACAGGGTAGGGATGAGCAGTTCTTC. Its protein is CASSRRQGRDEQFF.

Within the sample, this clone is medium-sized (0.01 to 0.1%). The V gene is TRBV10-1, the J gene TRBJ2-7; TRBD1 matches at 9 bases. The CDR3 runs 13 residues. The junction had 1 base not matched to a gene; V was cut back by 2 bases and J by 5 bases. Per germline, CDR1 WNHNN and CDR2 SYGVQD (reference sequence). CDR3 in DNA: TGCGCCAGCAGTGAGGGGACAGGGCACGAGCAGTACTTC. This codes for CASSEGTGHEQYF.

This sequence joins TRBV7-2 and TRBJ2-1, with a tentative D call TRBD2 (6 bases). The CDR3 covers 15 residues. CDR1 is SGHTA and CDR2 is FQGNSA in the germline V gene. With 3 bases removed from V and 0 bases from J, the gap between germline ends came to 9 bases. This CDR3 is CASSFYGSSYNEQFF. CDR3 bases: TGTGCCAGCAGCTTTTACGGGAGCTCCTACAATGAGCAGTTCTTC. The full variable domain, rest sourced from reference TRBV7-2 and TRBJ2-1, is GAGVSQSPSNKVTEKGKDVELRCDPISGHTALYWYRQSLGQGLEFLIYFQGNSAPDKSGLPSDRFSAERTGGSVSTLTIQRTQQEDSAVYLCASSFYGSSYNEQFFGPGTRLTVL.

V and J are TRBV14 and TRBJ2-2; D gene unclear. The CDR3 is made up of 14 amino acids. The germline gives CDR1 SGHDN, CDR2 FVKESK. V was clipped by 1 base and J by 4 bases, with 7 bases between them. In nucleotides, the CDR3 is TGTGCCAGCAGCCAAGTGGCGGCCACCGGGGAGCTGTTTTTT. Protein: CASSQVAATGELFF.

This clone was seen only once. The chain uses TRBV28 and TRBJ1-2; D uncertain. The CDR3 covers 14 residues. Trimming shortened V by 4 bases and J by 4 bases, and 13 bases separated the two germline ends. From germline, CDR1 is MDHEN and CDR2 SYDVKM. CDR3 sequence reads: CASSSITEPYGYTF. The CDR3 DNA sequence: TGTGCCAGCAGTTCGATAACCGAACCCTATGGCTACACCTTC.

The V call is TRBV20-1, the J call TRBJ2-7, with unresolved D. Trimming cost V 7 bases and J 2 bases, with 9 bases left between them. The CDR3 is 11 residues long. Per the germline V gene, CDR1 is DFQATT and CDR2 is SNEGSKA (reference sequence). CDR3: CSGLVAYEQYF. CDR3 nucleotide sequence: TGCAGTGGGCTAGTTGCCTACGAGCAGTACTTC.

The chain links TRBV11-2 to TRBJ2-1, with 11 nucleotides matching TRBD2. The germline CDR1 and CDR2 sequences are SGHAT and FQNNGV. V gave up 2 bases and J gave up 5 bases; unmatched junction bases: 8. The CDR3 runs 17 residues. CDR3 amino acids: CASSLYIAGGPNNEQFF. The CDR3 coding sequence is TGTGCCAGCAGCTTATACATAGCGGGAGGGCCTAACAATGAGCAGTTCTTC.